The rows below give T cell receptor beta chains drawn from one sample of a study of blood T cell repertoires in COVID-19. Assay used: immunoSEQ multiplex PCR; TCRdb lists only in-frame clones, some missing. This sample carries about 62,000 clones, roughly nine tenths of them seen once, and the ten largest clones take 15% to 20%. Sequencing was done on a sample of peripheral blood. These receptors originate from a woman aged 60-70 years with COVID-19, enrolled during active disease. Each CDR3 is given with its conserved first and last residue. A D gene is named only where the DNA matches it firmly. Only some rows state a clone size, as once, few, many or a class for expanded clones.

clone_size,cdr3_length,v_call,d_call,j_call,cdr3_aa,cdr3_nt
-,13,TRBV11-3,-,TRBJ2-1,CASSLIRSGLQFF,TGTGCCAGCAGCTTAATTCGCTCAGGACTACAGTTCTTC
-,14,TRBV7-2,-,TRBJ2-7,CASSSWTASYEQYF,TGTGCCAGCAGCTCTTGGACAGCCTCCTACGAGCAGTACTTC
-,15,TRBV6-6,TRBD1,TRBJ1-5,CASSPGTGLNQPQHF,TGTGCCAGCAGCCCAGGGACAGGTCTCAATCAGCCCCAGCATTTT
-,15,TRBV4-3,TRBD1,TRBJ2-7,CASRSSGTGGSEQYF,TGCGCCAGCAGAAGTTCCGGGACAGGGGGCTCCGAGCAGTACTTC
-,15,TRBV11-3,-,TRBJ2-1,CASSTQGSSYNEQFF,TGTGCCAGCAGCACACAGGGAAGTTCGTACAATGAGCAGTTCTTC
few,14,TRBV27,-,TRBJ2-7,CASSWTRGRYEQYF,TGTGCCAGCAGCTGGACGCGGGGTAGATACGAGCAGTACTTC
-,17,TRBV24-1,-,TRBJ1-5,CASHNNSSIYSNQPQHF,TGTGCCAGCCATAATAACAGCTCTATTTATAGCAATCAGCCCCAGCATTTT
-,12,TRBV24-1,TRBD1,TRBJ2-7,CATSGQGYEQYF,TGTGCCACCAGTGGACAGGGCTACGAGCAGTACTTC
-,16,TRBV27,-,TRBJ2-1,CASSYQAEVGYNEQFF,TGTGCCAGCAGTTACCAGGCGGAGGTTGGGTACAATGAGCAGTTCTTC
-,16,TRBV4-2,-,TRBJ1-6,CASSRETRVNNSPLHF,TGTGCCAGCAGCCGAGAGACCAGGGTAAATAATTCACCCCTCCACTTT
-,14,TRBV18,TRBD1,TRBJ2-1,CASSPPAGGNEQFF,TGTGCCAGCTCACCTCCGGCAGGGGGCAATGAGCAGTTCTTC
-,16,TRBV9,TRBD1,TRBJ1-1,CASSPSPGTGNTEAFF,TGTGCCAGCAGCCCGAGTCCCGGGACAGGGAACACTGAAGCTTTCTTT
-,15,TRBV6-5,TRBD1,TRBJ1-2,CASTWDRGGFYGYTF,TGTGCCAGCACCTGGGACAGGGGGGGTTTCTATGGCTACACCTTC
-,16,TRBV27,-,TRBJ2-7,CASSPRLARGPGEQYF,TGTGCCAGCAGCCCCAGGCTGGCCCGAGGGCCCGGCGAGCAGTACTTC
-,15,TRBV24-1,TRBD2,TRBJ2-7,CATSAGVLAGYEQYF,TGTGCCACCAGTGCCGGGGTGTTAGCGGGCTACGAGCAGTACTTC
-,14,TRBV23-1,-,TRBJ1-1,CASSQSCENTEAFF,TGCGCCAGCAGTCAATCGTGCGAGAACACTGAAGCTTTCTTT
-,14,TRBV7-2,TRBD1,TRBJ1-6,CASSFGQGITPLHF,TGTGCCAGCAGCTTTGGACAGGGGATCACACCCCTCCACTTT
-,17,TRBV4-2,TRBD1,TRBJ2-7,CASSQDDRRTGRHEQYF,TGTGCCAGCAGCCAAGACGACCGTCGGACAGGGAGACACGAGCAGTACTTC
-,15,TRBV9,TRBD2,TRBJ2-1,CASSVSGSSYNEQFF,TGTGCCAGCAGCGTAAGCGGGAGCTCCTACAATGAGCAGTTCTTC
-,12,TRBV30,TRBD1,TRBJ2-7,CASTGVGYEQYF,TGTGCCTCGACAGGGGTTGGCTACGAGCAGTACTTC
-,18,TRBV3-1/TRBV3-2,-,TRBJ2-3,CASSQVGKRSSLSDTQYF,TGTGCCAGCAGCCAAGTAGGAAAGCGGTCCTCACTAAGTGATACGCAGTATTTT
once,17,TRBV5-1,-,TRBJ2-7,CASSFSPIRTGSYEQYF,TGCGCCAGCAGTTTTAGCCCAATTCGAACTGGGTCCTACGAGCAGTACTTC
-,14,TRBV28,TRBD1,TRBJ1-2,CASSVGQANYGYTF,TGTGCCAGCAGTGTTGGACAGGCTAACTATGGCTACACCTTC
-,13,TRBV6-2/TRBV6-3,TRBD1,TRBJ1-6,CASSDRGDSPLHF,TGTGCCAGCAGTGACAGGGGGGATTCACCCCTCCACTTT
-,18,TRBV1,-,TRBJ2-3,CTSSQAWTSGISTDTQYF,TGCACCAGCAGCCAAGCGTGGACTAGCGGGATAAGCACAGATACGCAGTATTTT
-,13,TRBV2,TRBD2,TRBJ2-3,CASRSGSGDTQYF,TGTGCCAGCAGAAGCGGGAGCGGCGATACGCAGTATTTT
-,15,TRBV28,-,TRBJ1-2,CASSLVGAGYYGYTF,TGTGCCAGCAGTTTAGTGGGAGCGGGGTACTATGGCTACACCTTC
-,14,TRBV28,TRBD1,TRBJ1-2,CASSLGTGGYGYTF,TGTGCCAGCAGCCTAGGGACAGGGGGCTATGGCTACACCTTC
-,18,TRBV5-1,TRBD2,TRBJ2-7,CASSRSIAGASTSYEQYF,TGCGCCAGCAGCCGTTCCATAGCGGGAGCCTCGACTTCCTACGAGCAGTACTTC
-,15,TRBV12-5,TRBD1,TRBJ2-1,CASGLNRGREDEQFF,TGTGCTAGTGGTTTGAACAGGGGGCGCGAGGATGAGCAGTTCTTC
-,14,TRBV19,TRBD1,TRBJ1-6,CASSKGTGGSPLHF,TGTGCCAGTAGTAAAGGGACAGGGGGCTCACCCCTCCACTTT
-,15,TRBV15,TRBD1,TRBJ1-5,CATSRDRVMLGPQHF,TGTGCCACCAGCAGGGACAGGGTTATGTTAGGGCCCCAGCATTTT
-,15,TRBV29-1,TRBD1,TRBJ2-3,CSATPTGPSTDTQYF,TGCAGCGCTACCCCGACAGGGCCTAGCACAGATACGCAGTATTTT
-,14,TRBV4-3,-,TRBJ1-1,CASSQAGGLTEAFF,TGCGCCAGCAGCCAAGCCGGAGGGCTCACTGAAGCTTTCTTT
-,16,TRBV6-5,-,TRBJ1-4,CASSYLGGVPNEKLFF,TGTGCCAGCAGTTACCTAGGGGGGGTACCTAATGAAAAACTGTTTTTT
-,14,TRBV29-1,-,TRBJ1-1,CSGRARQENTEAFF,TGCAGCGGACGAGCAAGACAGGAGAACACTGAAGCTTTCTTT
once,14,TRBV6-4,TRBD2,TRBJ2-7,CASSASGGSYEQYF,TGTGCCAGCAGTGCTAGCGGGGGCTCCTACGAGCAGTACTTC
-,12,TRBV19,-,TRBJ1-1,CASIEQGSEAFF,TGTGCCAGTATTGAACAGGGCTCTGAAGCTTTCTTT
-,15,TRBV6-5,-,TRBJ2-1,CASRLDRPSYNEQFF,TGTGCCAGCAGACTGGACAGACCCTCCTACAATGAGCAGTTCTTC
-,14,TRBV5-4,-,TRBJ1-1,CASSRRFGGTEAFF,TGTGCCAGCAGCCGCCGTTTCGGGGGCACTGAAGCTTTCTTT
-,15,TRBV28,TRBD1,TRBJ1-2,CASSLGGQGRGGYTF,TGTGCCAGCAGTTTAGGGGGACAGGGACGAGGTGGCTACACCTTC